This TCR beta chain originates from a study of CD8+CD57+ T cells in acquired aplastic anemia. At the level of the study: Each DNA sample taken from sorted CD4+ and CD8+ cells came to approximately 3.2 ug on average.

Worth noting for this clonotype: What it binds is unknown.

Genomic DNA templated the TCR beta VDJ and CDR3 profiling. Via MiXCR, TCRdb re-called the reads, giving one row per CDR3 protein. The table includes fewer than 200,000 distinct CDR3 sequences, approximately 52% detected once. Points from the study as a whole: Patients and controls had in common twenty-nine CD8+ CDR3 sequences.

In patients chosen for sequencing, flow cytometry had shown CD8+CD57+ cell expansion. The diagnosis in all patients was severe acquired aplastic anemia. Looked up from germline, CDR1 is DFQATT and CDR2 is SNEGSKA (reference sequence). The CDR3 is 13 residues long. J lost 4 bases, V lost 8 bases, and 6 bases had no gene match. The TCR originated in a human donor with aplastic anemia. Specimen: sorted CD4+, CD8+, or CD8+CD57+ T cells (not recorded which) from PBMCs. The genes are TRBV20-1 and TRBJ2-1; the match to TRBD2 covers 9 bases. CDR3 amino acids: CSPGLAEYNEQFF. For the CDR3, the DNA is TGCAGTCCGGGACTAGCCGAATACAATGAGCAGTTCTTC.